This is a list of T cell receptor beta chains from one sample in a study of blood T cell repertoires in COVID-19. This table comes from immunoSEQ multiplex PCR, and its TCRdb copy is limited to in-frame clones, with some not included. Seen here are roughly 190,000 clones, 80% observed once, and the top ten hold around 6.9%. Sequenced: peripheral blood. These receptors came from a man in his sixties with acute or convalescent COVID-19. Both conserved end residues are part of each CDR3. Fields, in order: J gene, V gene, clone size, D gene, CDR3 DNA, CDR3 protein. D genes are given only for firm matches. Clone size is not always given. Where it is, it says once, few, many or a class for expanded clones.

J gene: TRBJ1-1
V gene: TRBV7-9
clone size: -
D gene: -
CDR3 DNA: TGTGCCAGCAGACCCCCTCCGGACGGGGAGAAAGCTTTCTTT
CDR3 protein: CASRPPPDGEKAFF

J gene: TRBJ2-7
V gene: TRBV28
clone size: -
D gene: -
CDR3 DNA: TGTGCCAGCAGTTTTTCGCCCTTAGCAGGGCCCTCCAACGAGCAGTACTTC
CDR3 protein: CASSFSPLAGPSNEQYF

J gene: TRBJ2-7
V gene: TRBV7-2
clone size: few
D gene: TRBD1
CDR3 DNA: TGTGCCAGCAGCCGCACCGGGACAGGGGAATACGAGCAGTACTTC
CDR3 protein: CASSRTGTGEYEQYF

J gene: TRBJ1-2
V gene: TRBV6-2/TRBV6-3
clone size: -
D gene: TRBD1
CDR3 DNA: TGTGCCAGCAGTTACTCGATAACGGGACAGCTCTATGGCTACACCTTC
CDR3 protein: CASSYSITGQLYGYTF

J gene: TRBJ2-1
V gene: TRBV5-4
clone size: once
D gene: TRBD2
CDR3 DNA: TGTGCCAGCAGCTTTCCTAGCGGGAGCTCCTACAATGAGCAGTTCTTC
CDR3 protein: CASSFPSGSSYNEQFF

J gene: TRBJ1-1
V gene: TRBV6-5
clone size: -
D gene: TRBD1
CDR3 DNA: TGTGCCAGCAGTCCGACAGGGAGCACTGAAGCTTTCTTT
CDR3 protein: CASSPTGSTEAFF

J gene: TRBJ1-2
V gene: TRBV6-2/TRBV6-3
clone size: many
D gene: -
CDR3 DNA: TGTGCCAGCAGTTACTCGACAGGTGGAGGCTACACCTTC
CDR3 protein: CASSYSTGGGYTF

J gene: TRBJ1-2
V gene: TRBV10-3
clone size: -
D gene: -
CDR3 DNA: TGTGCCATCAGTGGTACACGCGGAGGTCCTTATGGCTACACCTTC
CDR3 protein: CAISGTRGGPYGYTF

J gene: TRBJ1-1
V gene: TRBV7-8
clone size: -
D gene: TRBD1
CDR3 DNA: TGTGCCAGCAGCTTAGACAGGGGGGGGGCTTTCTTT
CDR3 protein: CASSLDRGGAFF

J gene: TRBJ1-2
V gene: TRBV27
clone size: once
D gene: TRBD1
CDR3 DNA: TGTGCCAGCAGAGGACAGGTAGATGGCTACACCTTC
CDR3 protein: CASRGQVDGYTF

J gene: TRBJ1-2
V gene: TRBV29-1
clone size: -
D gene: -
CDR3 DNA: TGCAGCGCCTTATTACAAACTAACTATGGCTACACCTTC
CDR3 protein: CSALLQTNYGYTF

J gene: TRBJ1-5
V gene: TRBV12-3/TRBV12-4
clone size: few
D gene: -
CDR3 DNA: TGTGCCAGCAGTTTAATTAGGGGGCAGCCCCAGCATTTT
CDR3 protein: CASSLIRGQPQHF

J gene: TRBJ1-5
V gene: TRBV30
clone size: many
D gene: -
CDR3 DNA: TGTGCCTGGAGTTATAGACAGCCAAATCAGCCCCAGCATTTT
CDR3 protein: CAWSYRQPNQPQHF

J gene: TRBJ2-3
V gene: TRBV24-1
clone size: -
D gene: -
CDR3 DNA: TGTGCCACCAGTGAACTAGGGGATACGCAGTATTTT
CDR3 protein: CATSELGDTQYF

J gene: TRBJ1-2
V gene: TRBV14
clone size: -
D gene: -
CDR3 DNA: TGTGCCAGCAGCCAAGGGCAGGGATATGGCTACACCTTC
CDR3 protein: CASSQGQGYGYTF

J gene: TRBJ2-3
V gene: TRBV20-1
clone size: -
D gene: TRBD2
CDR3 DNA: TGCAGTGGACGGGAGGCAGATACGCAGTATTTT
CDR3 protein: CSGREADTQYF

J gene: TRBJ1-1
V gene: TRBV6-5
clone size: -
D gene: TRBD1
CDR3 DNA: TGTGCCAGCAGTCGACAGGGAATCACTGAAGCTTTCTTT
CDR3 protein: CASSRQGITEAFF

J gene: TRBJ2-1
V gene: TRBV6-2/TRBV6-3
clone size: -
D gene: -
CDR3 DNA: TGTGCCAGCAGTTCCCACGGGTTGGCCTCGCTCCTGCCCTACAATGAGCAGTTCTTC
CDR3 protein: CASSSHGLASLLPYNEQFF

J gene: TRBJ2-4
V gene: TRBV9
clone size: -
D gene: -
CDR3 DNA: TGTGCCAGCAGCGTAGGCCAAAGCCTAGCCAAAAACATTCAGTACTTC
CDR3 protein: CASSVGQSLAKNIQYF

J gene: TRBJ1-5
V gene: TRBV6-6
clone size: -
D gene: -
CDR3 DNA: TGTGCCAGCAGTTACTCGAGCAGGGATAGCAATCAGCCCCAGCATTTT
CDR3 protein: CASSYSSRDSNQPQHF

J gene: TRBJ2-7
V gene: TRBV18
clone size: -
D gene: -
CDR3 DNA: TGTGCCAGCTCTAAGGCCCAGGGCGGCCCGAATTCCTACGAGCAGTACTTC
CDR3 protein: CASSKAQGGPNSYEQYF

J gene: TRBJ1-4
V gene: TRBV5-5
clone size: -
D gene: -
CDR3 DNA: TGTGCCAGCAGCTTAGCCGGGTCTTCAACTAATGAAAAACTGTTTTTT
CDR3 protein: CASSLAGSSTNEKLFF

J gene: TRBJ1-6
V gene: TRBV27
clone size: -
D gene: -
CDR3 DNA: TGTGCCAGCAGGCCTACCCGGGACACAAATAATTCACCCCTCCACTTT
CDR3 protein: CASRPTRDTNNSPLHF

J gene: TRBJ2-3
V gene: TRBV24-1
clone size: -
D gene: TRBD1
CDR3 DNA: TGTGCCACCAGTGCTACGGACAGGGACACAGATACGCAGTATTTT
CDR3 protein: CATSATDRDTDTQYF

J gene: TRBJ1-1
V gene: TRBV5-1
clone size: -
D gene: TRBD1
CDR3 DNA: TGCGCCAGCAGCCCCAACGCAGGGGGCGCGATACCTGGCGCTGAAGCTTTCTTT
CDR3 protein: CASSPNAGGAIPGAEAFF

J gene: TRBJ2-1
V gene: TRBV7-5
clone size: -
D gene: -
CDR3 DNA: TGTGTCAGAACAGTCGGAGTTCGGTGCGATGAGCAGTTCTTC
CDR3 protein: CVRTVGVRCDEQFF

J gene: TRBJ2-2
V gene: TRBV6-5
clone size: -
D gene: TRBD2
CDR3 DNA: TGTGCCAGCAGGAGCGGGGGGGCAGGCGGGGAGCTGTTTTTT
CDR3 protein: CASRSGGAGGELFF

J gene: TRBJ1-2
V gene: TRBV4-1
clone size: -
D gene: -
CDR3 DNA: TGCGCCAGCAGCCAAGATCGGGCGCAGGGAAAGAACTATGGCTACACCTTC
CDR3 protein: CASSQDRAQGKNYGYTF

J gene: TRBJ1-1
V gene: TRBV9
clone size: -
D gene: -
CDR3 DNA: TGTGCCAGCAGCGTAGATACTAACACTGAAGCTTTCTTT
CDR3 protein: CASSVDTNTEAFF

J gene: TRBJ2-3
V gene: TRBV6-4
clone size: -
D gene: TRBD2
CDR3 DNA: TGTGCCAGCAGTGAATTCGTAGCGGGGGGGCCTGGGGATACGCAGTATTTT
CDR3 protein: CASSEFVAGGPGDTQYF

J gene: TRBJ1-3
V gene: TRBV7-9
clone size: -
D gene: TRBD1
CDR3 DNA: TGTGCCAGCAGCTATGGCTGGGACAGCACCTCTGGAAACACCATATATTTT
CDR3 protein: CASSYGWDSTSGNTIYF

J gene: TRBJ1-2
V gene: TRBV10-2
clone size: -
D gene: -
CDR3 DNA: TGCGCCAGCAGTGATTTCGGTGGTCGAGGCTACACCTTC
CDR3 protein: CASSDFGGRGYTF

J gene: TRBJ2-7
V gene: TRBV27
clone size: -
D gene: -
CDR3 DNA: TGTGCCAGCGGCCGCTACGAGCAGTACTTC
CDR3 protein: CASGRYEQYF

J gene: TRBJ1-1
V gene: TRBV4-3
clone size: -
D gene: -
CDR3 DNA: TGCGCCAGCAGCCAAGGAGGGAAGCCTAACACTGAAGCTTTCTTT
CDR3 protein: CASSQGGKPNTEAFF

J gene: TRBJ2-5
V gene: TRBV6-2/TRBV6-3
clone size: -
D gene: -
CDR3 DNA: TGTGCCAGCAGCCAATCCGTGTACCAAGAGACCCAGTACTTC
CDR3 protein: CASSQSVYQETQYF

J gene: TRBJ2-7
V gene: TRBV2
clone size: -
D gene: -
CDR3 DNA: TGTGCCATGCACAGGGAGGGTTACTACGAGCAGTACTTC
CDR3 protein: CAMHREGYYEQYF

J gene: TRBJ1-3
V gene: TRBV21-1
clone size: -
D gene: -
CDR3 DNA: TGTGCCAGCAGCAAAGCGCGCTCTTTGGACAGCCTGGGCAACACCATATATTTT
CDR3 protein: CASSKARSLDSLGNTIYF

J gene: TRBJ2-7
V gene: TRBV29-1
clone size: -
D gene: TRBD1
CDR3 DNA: TGCAGCGTCACCGGGACAGGGGCTTACGAGCAGTACTTC
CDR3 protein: CSVTGTGAYEQYF

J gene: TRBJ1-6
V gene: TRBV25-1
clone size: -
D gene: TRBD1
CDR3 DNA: TGTGCCAGCAGTTCAACCGGGACAGGGAACAGGTCACCCCTCCACTTT
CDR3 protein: CASSSTGTGNRSPLHF

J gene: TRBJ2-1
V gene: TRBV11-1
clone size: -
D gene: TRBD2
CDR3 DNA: TGTGCCAGCAGCTTACGTCTAGCGGGGGGCCGGGACGAGCAGTTCTTC
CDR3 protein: CASSLRLAGGRDEQFF

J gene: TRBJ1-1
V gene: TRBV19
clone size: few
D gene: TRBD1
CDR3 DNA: TGTGCCAGTACCGGACAGGGAATGAGGGCTGAAGCTTTCTTT
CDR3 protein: CASTGQGMRAEAFF

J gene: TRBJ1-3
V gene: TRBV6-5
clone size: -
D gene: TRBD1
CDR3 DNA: TGTGCCAGCAGTCAGACGGACAGGGCCGGAAACACCATATATTTT
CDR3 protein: CASSQTDRAGNTIYF

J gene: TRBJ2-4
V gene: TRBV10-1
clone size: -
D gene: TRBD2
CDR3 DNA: TGCGCCAGCGGACAGGCGGGTAGCGGGGGCTCTCTAGCCAAAAACATTCAGTACTTC
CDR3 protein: CASGQAGSGGSLAKNIQYF

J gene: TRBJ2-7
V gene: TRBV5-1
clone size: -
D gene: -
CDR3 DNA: TGCGCCAGCAGCTTGACCGTCAGCTCCTACGAGCAGTACTTC
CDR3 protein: CASSLTVSSYEQYF

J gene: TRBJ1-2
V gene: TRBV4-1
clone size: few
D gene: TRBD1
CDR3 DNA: TGCGCCAGCAGGGGACAGGGGGAAGCTAACTATGGCTACACCTTC
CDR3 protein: CASRGQGEANYGYTF

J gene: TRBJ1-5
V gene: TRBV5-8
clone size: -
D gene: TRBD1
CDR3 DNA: TGTGCCAGCAGCCCCGGGACAGGGGGCGCGAGCAATCAGCCCCAGCATTTT
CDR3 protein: CASSPGTGGASNQPQHF

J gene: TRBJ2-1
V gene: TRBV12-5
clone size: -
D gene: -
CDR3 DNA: TGTGCTAGTCATCCAGGCTCCTACAATGAGCAGTTCTTC
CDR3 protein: CASHPGSYNEQFF

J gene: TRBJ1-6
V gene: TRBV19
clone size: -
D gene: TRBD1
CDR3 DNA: TGTGCCAGTAGTACTTACAGGGGGAGCTCCTATAATTCACCCCTCCACTTT
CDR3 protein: CASSTYRGSSYNSPLHF

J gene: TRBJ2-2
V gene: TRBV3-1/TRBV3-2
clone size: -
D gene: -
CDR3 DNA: TGTGCCAGCAGCCAAGTCGAGGCGGAGCTGTTTTTT
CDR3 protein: CASSQVEAELFF

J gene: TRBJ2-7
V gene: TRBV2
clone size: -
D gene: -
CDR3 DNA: TGTGCCAGCAGTGCCCAGTGGGAGCAGTACTTC
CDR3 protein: CASSAQWEQYF

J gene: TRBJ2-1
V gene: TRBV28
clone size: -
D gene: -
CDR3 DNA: TGTGCCAGCAGCCCCGTGCTTCACTTTCCTTATATTAATGAGCAGTTCTTC
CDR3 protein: CASSPVLHFPYINEQFF